This is a list of T cell receptor beta chains from one sample in a study of graft-versus-host responses after intestinal transplantation. Data came from immunoSEQ multiplex PCR; TCRdb stores just in-frame clones and leaves some out. The table has over 80,000 clones, around 92% seen once; the top ten hold over 0.15%. Antigens of these TCRs are unknown. The sample was unstimulated CD4+ T cells sorted from spleen or lymph node cells, taken before transplant. These receptor sequences come from a human donor who was the organ donor for an intestinal transplant. CDR3s include the opening cysteine and the closing phenylalanine or tryptophan. The order of the fields is clone size, V gene, D gene, J gene, CDR3 DNA, CDR3 protein. D genes are given only for firm matches. Not every row has a clone size; where given, it reads once, few, many or a size class.

.	TRBV5-4	.	TRBJ1-4	TGTGCCAGCAGCAGCGGGACGGAAACAACTAATGAAAAACTGTTTTTT	CASSSGTETTNEKLFF
.	TRBV11-2	TRBD1	TRBJ2-1	TGTGCCAGCAGGGGACAGGCCCGCAATGAGCAGTTCTTC	CASRGQARNEQFF
once	TRBV4-3	.	TRBJ1-3	TGCGCCAGCAGCCAAGTTTCCCAAGTAGACACCATATATTTT	CASSQVSQVDTIYF
few	TRBV9	TRBD2	TRBJ2-1	TGTGCCAGCAGCGTGCTCCTGGGGACTAGCGGGGGGGTTGAGCAGTTCTTC	CASSVLLGTSGGVEQFF
.	TRBV4-1	TRBD2	TRBJ2-5	TGCGCCAGCAGCCAAGTCCCTAGCGGGGGGGCGCAGGAGACCCAGTACTTC	CASSQVPSGGAQETQYF
.	TRBV4-1	TRBD2	TRBJ2-1	TGCGCCAGCAGCCCACCCCGGGGGGGAGGTAGAAATGAGCAGTTCTTC	CASSPPRGGGRNEQFF
.	TRBV5-4	.	TRBJ2-1	TGTGCCAGCAGCTTGACAGCGGGCTACAATGAGCAGTTCTTC	CASSLTAGYNEQFF
.	TRBV7-3	.	TRBJ1-1	TGTGCCAGCAGCTTAGACACGATTGAAGCTTTCTTT	CASSLDTIEAFF
.	TRBV4-2	TRBD2	TRBJ2-1	TGTGCCAGCAGCTACAGCGGGGGGTCGTACAATGAGCAGTTCTTC	CASSYSGGSYNEQFF
.	TRBV15	.	TRBJ2-5	TGTGCCACCAGCATCCGTAAGCGAGAGACCCAGTACTTC	CATSIRKRETQYF
.	TRBV6-1	TRBD2	TRBJ2-1	TGTGCCAGCAGCCATACTAGCGGGGCTAGCAATGAGCAGTTCTTC	CASSHTSGASNEQFF
.	TRBV18	.	TRBJ1-2	TGTGCCAGCTCACCAGAACGGGGGGATCTAGATTATGGCTACACCTTC	CASSPERGDLDYGYTF
.	TRBV19	.	TRBJ2-7	TGTGCCAGTAGTATATCGCACCAGGGCCTTTCCTACGAGCAGTACTTC	CASSISHQGLSYEQYF
.	TRBV7-2	TRBD1	TRBJ1-6	TGTGCCAGCAGCTCGGACAGGGCCCTCTCTAATTCACCCCTCCACTTT	CASSSDRALSNSPLHF
.	TRBV7-2	TRBD1	TRBJ1-2	TGTGCCAGCAGCTTAGGACCAGGACAGGGGGAGGGATCTGGCTATGGCTACACCTTC	CASSLGPGQGEGSGYGYTF
.	TRBV5-6	TRBD1	TRBJ1-1	TGTGCCAGCAGCAGACTGGTCTCGGGACAGGGGGCCTCAGCTTTCTTT	CASSRLVSGQGASAFF
.	TRBV4-1	.	TRBJ2-6	TGCGCCAGCAGCCCGCAACAGATATCTGGGGCCAACGTCCTGACTTTC	CASSPQQISGANVLTF
.	TRBV4-2	TRBD2	TRBJ2-5	TGTGCCAGCAGCCAAGTCGGGGGGCGGGGGGTAGAGACCCAGTACTTC	CASSQVGGRGVETQYF
.	TRBV5-1	.	TRBJ2-6	TGCGCCAGCAGCCCAGAGGACTCTGGGGCCAACGTCCTGACTTTC	CASSPEDSGANVLTF
.	TRBV19	.	TRBJ2-3	TGTGCCAGTAGTATTGGGGGGGGCCGGTCGGATACGCAGTATTTT	CASSIGGGRSDTQYF
.	TRBV4-2	.	TRBJ2-3	TGTGCCAGCAGCCTGAGGGGGACGCCTAGCACAGATACGCAGTATTTT	CASSLRGTPSTDTQYF
.	TRBV30	TRBD1	TRBJ2-7	TGTGCCTGGAGCCGAGACAGGGGGCGGAAGCAGTACTTC	CAWSRDRGRKQYF
.	TRBV7-2	.	TRBJ2-5	TGTGCCAGCAGCCCCAAGGTGAGGGTGGGGAGAGAGACCCAGTACTTC	CASSPKVRVGRETQYF